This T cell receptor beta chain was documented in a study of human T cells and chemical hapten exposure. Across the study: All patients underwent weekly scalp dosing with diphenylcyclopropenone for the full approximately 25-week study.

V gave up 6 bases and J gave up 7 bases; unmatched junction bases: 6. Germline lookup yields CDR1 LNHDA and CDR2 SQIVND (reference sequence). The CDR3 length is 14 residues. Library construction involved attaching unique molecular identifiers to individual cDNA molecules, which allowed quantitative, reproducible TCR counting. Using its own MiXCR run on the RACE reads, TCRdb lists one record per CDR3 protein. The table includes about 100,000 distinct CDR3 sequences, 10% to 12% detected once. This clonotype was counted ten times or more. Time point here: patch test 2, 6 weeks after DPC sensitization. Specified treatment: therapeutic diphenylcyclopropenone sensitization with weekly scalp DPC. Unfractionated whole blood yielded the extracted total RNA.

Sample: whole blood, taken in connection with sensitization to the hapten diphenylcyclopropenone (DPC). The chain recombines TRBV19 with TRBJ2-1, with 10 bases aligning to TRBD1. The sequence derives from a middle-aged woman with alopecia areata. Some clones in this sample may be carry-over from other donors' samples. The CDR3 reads CASSLGQGRNEQFF. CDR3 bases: TGTGCCAGTAGCCTGGGACAGGGGCGGAATGAGCAGTTCTTC.